This T cell receptor beta chain stems from a study of spatial heterogeneity in lung cancer. Study background: Follow-up PBMC samples were sequenced when available, at a median of around two years after resection.

This clonotype appeared a few times. What it binds is not known. Time point reported: blood at routine non-recurrence follow-up after resection. Notes on the study in general: Relative to follow-up, resection was when ubiquitous expanded tumor TCRs appeared more in blood.

Every TCR cDNA molecule carried a tag that served as a unique molecular identifier. TCRdb re-called the 5' RACE reads with MiXCR, one entry per CDR3 protein. The sample has 40,000 to 50,000 distinct CDR3 sequences; over 9.5% are singletons. Germline values: CDR1 SNHLY, CDR2 FYNNEI. The ends were cut back, 3 bases at V and 5 bases at J, with 13 bases in the middle. The CDR3 loop spans 15 amino acids. The sequence derives from a female donor with early-stage non-small cell lung cancer. The sequences come from PBMCs, collected at follow-up. The chain carries TRBV2 and TRBJ1-4, with unresolved D. CDR3 DNA sequence: TGTGCCAGCAGTGACGGGTACTTTGTGAATGAAAAACTGTTTTTT. Protein product: CASSDGYFVNEKLFF.